Listed below are T cell receptor beta chains from one sample, sequenced in a study of blood T cell repertoires in COVID-19. The method was immunoSEQ multiplex PCR; TCRdb's version includes in-frame clones alone and lacks a portion of them. Seen here are fewer than 200,000 clones, roughly 85% observed once, and the top ten hold under 20%. Sequenced: PBMCs or T cells enriched from blood (not recorded which). The receptors here all came from a woman between 65 and 79 years old in a cohort exposed to, infected with or recovered from COVID-19 (not recorded which). CDR3s include the opening cysteine and the closing phenylalanine or tryptophan. The D gene is left open where the match is weak. For some rows the clone size is stated as once, few or many, or as a class when expanded; others skip it.

clone size	V gene	J gene	D gene	CDR3 protein	CDR3 DNA
NA	TRBV19	TRBJ1-5	NA	CASSSNPSGTYHQPQHF	TGTGCCAGTAGTAGCAACCCATCCGGGACTTACCATCAGCCCCAGCATTTT
NA	TRBV3-1/TRBV3-2	TRBJ2-1	NA	CASSQGYSPGNEQFF	TGTGCCAGCAGCCAAGGGTACTCCCCCGGCAATGAGCAGTTCTTC
NA	TRBV6-2/TRBV6-3	TRBJ2-7	TRBD2	CASSQFGLAGKAYEQYF	TGTGCCAGCAGCCAGTTCGGACTAGCGGGAAAGGCGTACGAGCAGTACTTC
NA	TRBV5-4	TRBJ1-2	NA	CASSWTPNYGYTF	TGTGCCAGCAGCTGGACTCCTAACTATGGCTACACCTTC
NA	TRBV19	TRBJ2-5	TRBD1	CASRGTGQETQYF	TGTGCCAGTAGGGGGACAGGGCAAGAGACCCAGTACTTC
NA	TRBV19	TRBJ1-1	NA	CASSNRDLEAFF	TGTGCCAGTAGTAACAGGGACCTTGAAGCTTTCTTT
NA	TRBV27	TRBJ1-1	NA	CASSSNNRAMNTEAFF	TGTGCCAGCAGTTCTAATAACAGGGCCATGAACACTGAAGCTTTCTTT
NA	TRBV7-3	TRBJ2-1	TRBD2	CVSAAGGSYNEQFF	TGTGTCAGCGCAGCGGGAGGCTCCTACAATGAGCAGTTCTTC
once	TRBV18	TRBJ1-2	TRBD1	CASSLDRGNYGYTF	TGTGCCAGCTCACTTGACAGGGGGAACTATGGCTACACCTTC
NA	TRBV7-9	TRBJ2-5	NA	CASSPLPVREETQYF	TGTGCCAGCAGCCCCCTGCCAGTGAGGGAAGAGACCCAGTACTTC
NA	TRBV3-1/TRBV3-2	TRBJ2-5	NA	CASSQAFETQYF	TGTGCCAGCAGCCAAGCCTTCGAGACCCAGTACTTC
NA	TRBV28	TRBJ1-4	TRBD1	CASSLSGTGAGEKLFF	TGTGCCAGCAGTTTATCCGGGACAGGGGCGGGGGAAAAACTGTTTTTT
NA	TRBV24-1	TRBJ2-1	TRBD2	CATSGNSGESYNEQFF	TGTGCCACCAGTGGTAATAGCGGGGAATCCTACAATGAGCAGTTCTTC
NA	TRBV28	TRBJ2-2	TRBD1	CASSTGGLGTGELFF	TGTGCCAGCTCAACAGGGGGCTTAGGGACCGGGGAGCTGTTTTTT
NA	TRBV5-1	TRBJ2-6	TRBD1	CASSLMGQGSGANVLTF	TGCGCCAGCAGCTTGATGGGACAGGGCTCTGGGGCCAACGTCCTGACTTTC
NA	TRBV6-5	TRBJ1-2	TRBD1	CASSYTWTGDNYGYTF	TGTGCCAGCAGTTACACCTGGACAGGGGATAACTATGGCTACACCTTC
few	TRBV28	TRBJ1-2	TRBD1	CASSLPGTGVLNYGYTF	TGTGCCAGCAGTTTACCGGGGACAGGCGTCCTGAACTATGGCTACACCTTC
NA	TRBV5-5	TRBJ2-7	NA	CASSLWSSGLVEQYF	TGTGCCAGCAGCTTATGGAGCAGCGGGCTAGTAGAGCAGTACTTC
NA	TRBV27	TRBJ2-3	NA	CASSVRTGTDTQYF	TGTGCCAGCAGTGTAAGGACAGGCACAGATACGCAGTATTTT
NA	TRBV7-3	TRBJ2-1	NA	CASSLQGTYNEQFF	TGTGCCAGCAGCTTGCAGGGTACCTACAATGAGCAGTTCTTC
few	TRBV28	TRBJ1-3	NA	CASSSFGGGARDTIYF	TGTGCCAGCAGTTCCTTTGGCGGGGGAGCTCGGGACACCATATATTTT
NA	TRBV5-1	TRBJ2-5	NA	CASSLGQGDETQYF	TGCGCCAGCAGCTTGGGGCAGGGTGACGAGACCCAGTACTTC
NA	TRBV4-1	TRBJ2-7	TRBD2	CASSQAPPVAGGTYEQYF	TGCGCCAGCAGCCAAGCCCCCCCAGTAGCGGGAGGGACTTACGAGCAGTACTTC
NA	TRBV19	TRBJ2-5	TRBD2	CASSKGLAGGSETQYF	TGTGCCAGTAGTAAGGGACTAGCGGGAGGAAGTGAGACCCAGTACTTC
NA	TRBV10-3	TRBJ2-5	TRBD1	CAISGSAGTGGLETQYF	TGTGCCATCAGTGGCTCCGCGGGGACAGGGGGATTAGAGACCCAGTACTTC
NA	TRBV5-1	TRBJ2-5	TRBD2	CASSLTALAGSTETQYF	TGCGCCAGCAGCTTGACGGCCCTAGCGGGATCCACAGAGACCCAGTACTTC
many	TRBV3-1/TRBV3-2	TRBJ2-5	TRBD1	CATARGRQETQYF	TGTGCCACCGCCAGGGGGCGCCAAGAGACCCAGTACTTC
few	TRBV29-1	TRBJ2-1	NA	CSTGQPRTYNEQFF	TGCAGCACCGGACAGCCCCGTACCTACAATGAGCAGTTCTTC
once	TRBV12-3/TRBV12-4	TRBJ2-5	NA	CASSGLPAETQYF	TGTGCCAGCAGCGGACTCCCGGCAGAGACCCAGTACTTC
NA	TRBV3-1/TRBV3-2	TRBJ2-5	NA	CASSQDLAGEQTQYF	TGTGCCAGCAGCCAAGATCTAGCAGGGGAGCAGACCCAGTACTTC
NA	TRBV24-1	TRBJ2-3	NA	CATSDPRGRGDTQYF	TGTGCCACCAGTGACCCCCGGGGCAGGGGAGATACGCAGTATTTT
few	TRBV11-2	TRBJ2-5	TRBD2	CASSPGGGLQETQYF	TGTGCCAGCAGCCCCGGGGGGGGGTTACAAGAGACCCAGTACTTC
NA	TRBV12-3/TRBV12-4	TRBJ2-7	NA	CASNPGGSPAQYF	TGTGCCAGCAATCCCGGCGGGTCTCCGGCGCAGTACTTC
NA	TRBV28	TRBJ1-2	TRBD1	CASSPPGTGASRNYGYTF	TGTGCCAGCAGTCCGCCTGGGACAGGAGCCTCTCGTAACTATGGCTACACCTTC
NA	TRBV3-1/TRBV3-2	TRBJ1-2	NA	CASSQSIQGAYGYTF	TGTGCCAGCAGCCAATCAATACAGGGAGCCTATGGCTACACCTTC
once	TRBV27	TRBJ2-4	NA	CASSSGLGNIQYF	TGTGCCAGCAGTTCCGGACTCGGGAACATTCAGTACTTC
NA	TRBV19	TRBJ1-1	TRBD1	CASSSTEGQAAEAFF	TGTGCCAGTAGTTCGACCGAGGGACAGGCGGCTGAAGCTTTCTTT
few	TRBV29-1	TRBJ2-7	TRBD2	CSVLGREYEQYF	TGCAGCGTGCTCGGGAGGGAGTACGAGCAGTACTTC